This T cell receptor beta chain is from a study of blood T cell repertoires in COVID-19. Using immunoSEQ multiplex PCR, the repertoire was profiled, and TCRdb retains in-frame clones only, with some absent. Among fewer than 200,000 clones, roughly 77% were seen once, and the ten largest hold about 6.5%. Input material: peripheral blood. The receptor's source is a man in his 70s with active or convalescent COVID-19.

This CDR3 reads CGTYNTGELFF. In DNA form, the CDR3 reads TGCGGGACTTACAACACCGGGGAGCTGTTTTTT. This rearrangement joins TRBV20-1 to TRBJ2-2; possibly TRBD2 for D (6 bases). Germline V gene lookup returns CDR1 DFQATT and CDR2 SNEGSKA (reference sequence). This CDR3 is built from 11 residues.